This T cell receptor beta chain appears in the sequencing data of a study of T cell repertoires in cytomegalovirus infection. In TCRdb, the reads were re-called with MiXCR into one record per CDR3 protein. The repertoire includes 170,000 or so distinct CDR3 sequences, roughly 15% of them detected once, and approximately 25% sits in the top ten. Per the germline V gene, CDR1 is SGHTA and CDR2 is FQGNSA. The V and J ends lost 6 bases and 3 bases respectively, with 9 bases between them. This CDR3 has 14 residues. The chain couples TRBV7-2 to TRBJ2-6; D call uncertain. This receptor was obtained from a human donor in good health (CMV status not recorded). Some clones in this sample may be carry-over from other donors' samples. Specimen: CD8+ T cells from PBMCs. The CDR3 loop reads CASRALVGANVLTF. The CDR3, as DNA: TGTGCCAGCAGAGCCCTTGTTGGGGCCAACGTCCTGACTTTC.